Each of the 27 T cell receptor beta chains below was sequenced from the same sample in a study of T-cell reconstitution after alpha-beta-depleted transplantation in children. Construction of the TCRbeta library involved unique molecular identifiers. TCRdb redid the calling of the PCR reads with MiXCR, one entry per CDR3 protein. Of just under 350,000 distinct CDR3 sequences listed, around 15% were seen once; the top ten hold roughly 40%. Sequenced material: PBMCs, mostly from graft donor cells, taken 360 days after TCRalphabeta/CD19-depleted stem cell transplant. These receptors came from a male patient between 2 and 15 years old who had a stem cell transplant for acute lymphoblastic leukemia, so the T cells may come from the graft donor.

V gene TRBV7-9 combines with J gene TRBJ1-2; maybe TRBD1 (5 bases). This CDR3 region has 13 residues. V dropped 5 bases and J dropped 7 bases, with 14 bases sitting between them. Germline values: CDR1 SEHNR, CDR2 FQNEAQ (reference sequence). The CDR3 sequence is CASSPQGGSGYTF. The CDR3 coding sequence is TGTGCCAGCAGCCCCCAGGGCGGATCTGGCTACACCTTC.

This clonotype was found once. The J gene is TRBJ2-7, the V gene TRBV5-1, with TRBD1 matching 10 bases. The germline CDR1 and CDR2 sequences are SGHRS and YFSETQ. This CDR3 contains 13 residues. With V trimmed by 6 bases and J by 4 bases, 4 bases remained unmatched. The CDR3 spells CASKRDRGYEQYF. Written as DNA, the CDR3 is TGCGCCAGCAAACGGGACAGGGGATACGAGCAGTACTTC.

The CDR3: CASSHRQGEQYF. The DNA of the CDR3 is TGTGCCAGCAGCCACCGACAGGGCGAGCAGTACTTC. The V gene is TRBV3-1, the J gene TRBJ2-7; 7 bases map to TRBD1. The germline V gene has CDR1 LGHDT and CDR2 YNNKEL (reference sequence). J was trimmed by 6 bases and V by 3 bases; bases with no gene match: 2. CDR3 size: 12 residues.

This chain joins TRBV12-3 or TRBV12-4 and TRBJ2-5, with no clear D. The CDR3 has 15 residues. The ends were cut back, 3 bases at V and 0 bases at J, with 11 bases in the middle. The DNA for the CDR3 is TGTGCCAGCAGTTTCATCTATACGTACCAAGAGACCCAGTACTTC. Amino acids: CASSFIYTYQETQYF.

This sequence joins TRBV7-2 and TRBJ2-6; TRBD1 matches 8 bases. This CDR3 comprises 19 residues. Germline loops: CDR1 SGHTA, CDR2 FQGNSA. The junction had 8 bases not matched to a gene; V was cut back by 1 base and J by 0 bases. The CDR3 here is CASSLGAGGLNSGANVLTF. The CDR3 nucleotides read TGTGCCAGCAGCTTAGGCGCAGGGGGCCTCAACTCTGGGGCCAACGTCCTGACTTTC.

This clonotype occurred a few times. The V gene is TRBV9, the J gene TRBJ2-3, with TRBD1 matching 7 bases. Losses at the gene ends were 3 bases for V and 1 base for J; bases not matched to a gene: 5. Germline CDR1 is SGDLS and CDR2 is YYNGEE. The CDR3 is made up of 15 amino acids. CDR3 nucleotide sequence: TGTGCCAGCAGCGCTGACAGGGCGCGCACAGATACGCAGTATTTT. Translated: CASSADRARTDTQYF.

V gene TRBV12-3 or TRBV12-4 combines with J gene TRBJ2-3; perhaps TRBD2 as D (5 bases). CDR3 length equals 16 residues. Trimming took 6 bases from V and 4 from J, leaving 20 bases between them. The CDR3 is CASRRSRAVRADTQYF. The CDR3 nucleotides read TGTGCCAGCAGGCGTAGTAGAGCGGTGAGGGCAGATACGCAGTATTTT.

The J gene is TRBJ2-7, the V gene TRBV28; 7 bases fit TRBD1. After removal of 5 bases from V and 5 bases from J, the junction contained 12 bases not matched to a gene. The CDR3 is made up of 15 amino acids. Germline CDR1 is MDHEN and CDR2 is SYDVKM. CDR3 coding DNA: TGTGCCAGCAGTCGCCTCGGGACAGCCGCCGACGAGCAGTACTTC. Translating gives CASSRLGTAADEQYF.

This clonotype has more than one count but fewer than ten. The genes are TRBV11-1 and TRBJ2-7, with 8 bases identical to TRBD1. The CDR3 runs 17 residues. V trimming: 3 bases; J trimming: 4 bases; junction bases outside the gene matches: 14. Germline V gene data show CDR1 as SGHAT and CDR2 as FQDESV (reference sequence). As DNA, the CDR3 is TGTGCCAGCAGCTTCAGTTGGGGCCGGGACAGGTATTACGAGCAGTACTTC. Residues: CASSFSWGRDRYYEQYF.

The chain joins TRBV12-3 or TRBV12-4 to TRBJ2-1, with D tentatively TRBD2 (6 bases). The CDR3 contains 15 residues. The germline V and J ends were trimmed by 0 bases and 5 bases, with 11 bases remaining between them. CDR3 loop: CASSLASSGNNEQFF. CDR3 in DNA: TGTGCCAGCAGTTTAGCGAGTAGCGGTAACAATGAGCAGTTCTTC.

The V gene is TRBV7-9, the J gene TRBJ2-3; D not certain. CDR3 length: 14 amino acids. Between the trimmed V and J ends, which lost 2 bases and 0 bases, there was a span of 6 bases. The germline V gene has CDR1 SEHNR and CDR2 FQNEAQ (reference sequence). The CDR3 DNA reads TGTGCCAGCAGCTTACTCACTAGCACAGATACGCAGTATTTT. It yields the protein CASSLLTSTDTQYF.

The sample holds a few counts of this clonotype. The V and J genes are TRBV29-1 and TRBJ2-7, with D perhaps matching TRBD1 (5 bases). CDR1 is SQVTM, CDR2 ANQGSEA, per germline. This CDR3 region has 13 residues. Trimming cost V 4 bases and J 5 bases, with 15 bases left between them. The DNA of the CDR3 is TGCAGCGTTGTCGCGGCAGGGATACACGAGCAGTACTTC. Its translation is CSVVAAGIHEQYF.

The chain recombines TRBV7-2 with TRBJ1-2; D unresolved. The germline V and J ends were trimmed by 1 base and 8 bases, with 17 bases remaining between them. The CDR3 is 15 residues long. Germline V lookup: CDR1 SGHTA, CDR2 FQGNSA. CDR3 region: CASSLGVGSQSGYTF. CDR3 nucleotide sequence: TGTGCCAGCAGCTTAGGAGTAGGATCCCAGTCAGGCTACACCTTC.

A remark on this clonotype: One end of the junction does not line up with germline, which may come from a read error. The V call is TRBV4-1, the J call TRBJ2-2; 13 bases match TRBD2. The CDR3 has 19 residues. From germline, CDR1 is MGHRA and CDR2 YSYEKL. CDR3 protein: CASSLDGTSGKPWTGELVF. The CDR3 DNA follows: TGCGCCAGCAGCCTAGACGGGACTAGCGGGAAACCATGGACCGGGGAGCTGGTTTTT.

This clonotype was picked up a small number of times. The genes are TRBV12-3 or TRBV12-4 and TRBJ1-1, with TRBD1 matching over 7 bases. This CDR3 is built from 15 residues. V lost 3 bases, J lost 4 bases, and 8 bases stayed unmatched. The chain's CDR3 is CASSLRPTGTTEAFF. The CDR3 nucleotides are TGTGCCAGCAGTTTGCGTCCGACAGGGACCACTGAAGCTTTCTTT.

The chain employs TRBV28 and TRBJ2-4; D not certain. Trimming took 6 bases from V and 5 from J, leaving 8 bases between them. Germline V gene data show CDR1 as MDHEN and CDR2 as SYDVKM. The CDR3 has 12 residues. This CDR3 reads CASRDPENIQYF. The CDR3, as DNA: TGTGCCAGCAGGGATCCAGAAAACATTCAGTACTTC.

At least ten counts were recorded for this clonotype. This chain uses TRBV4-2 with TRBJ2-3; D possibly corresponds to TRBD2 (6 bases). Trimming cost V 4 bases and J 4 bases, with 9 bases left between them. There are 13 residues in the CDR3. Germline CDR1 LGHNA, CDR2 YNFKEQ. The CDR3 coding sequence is TGTGCCAGCAGCCCGACTAGGGCAGATACGCAGTATTTT. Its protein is CASSPTRADTQYF.

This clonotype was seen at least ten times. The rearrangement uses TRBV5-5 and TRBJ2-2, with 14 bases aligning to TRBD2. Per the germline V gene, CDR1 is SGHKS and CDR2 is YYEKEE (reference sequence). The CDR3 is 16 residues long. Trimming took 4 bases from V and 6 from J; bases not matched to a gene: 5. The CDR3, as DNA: TGTGCCAGCAGCCCAAGACTAGCGGGAGGGCCCGGGGAGCTGTTTTTT. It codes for CASSPRLAGGPGELFF.

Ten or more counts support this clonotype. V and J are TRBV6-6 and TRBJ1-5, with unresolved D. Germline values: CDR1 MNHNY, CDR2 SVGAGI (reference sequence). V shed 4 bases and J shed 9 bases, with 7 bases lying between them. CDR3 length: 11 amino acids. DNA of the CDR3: TGTGCCAGCAGTTCCGATCGGCCCCAGCATTTT. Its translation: CASSSDRPQHF.

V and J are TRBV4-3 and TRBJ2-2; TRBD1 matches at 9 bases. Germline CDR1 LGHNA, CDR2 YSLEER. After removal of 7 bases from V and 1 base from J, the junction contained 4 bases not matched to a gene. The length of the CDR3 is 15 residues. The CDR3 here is CASTNRGLNTGELFF. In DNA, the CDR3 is TGCGCCAGCACCAACAGGGGGCTGAACACCGGGGAGCTGTTTTTT.

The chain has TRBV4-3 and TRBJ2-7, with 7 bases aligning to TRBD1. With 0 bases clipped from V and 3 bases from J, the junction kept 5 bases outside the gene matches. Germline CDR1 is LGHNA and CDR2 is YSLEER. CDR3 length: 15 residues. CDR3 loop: CASSQEDRSRYEQYF. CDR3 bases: TGCGCCAGCAGCCAAGAGGACAGGAGTCGCTACGAGCAGTACTTC.

CDR3 region: CASSTLRDNRGYTF. The CDR3 nucleotides read TGTGCCAGCAGCACGCTCCGGGACAACCGTGGCTACACCTTC. The chain employs TRBV7-9 and TRBJ1-2, with a tentative D call TRBD1 (6 bases). V was shortened by 5 bases and J by 7 bases, with 17 bases between the two germline ends. This CDR3 spans 14 amino acids. CDR1 is SEHNR and CDR2 is FQNEAQ in the germline V gene (reference sequence). Together with reference TRBV7-9 and TRBJ1-2, the CDR3 gives the full variable domain: DTGVSQNPRHKITKRGQNVTFRCDPISEHNRLYWYRQTLGQGPEFLTYFQNEAQLEKSRLLSDRFSAERPKGSFSTLEIQRTEQGDSAMYLCASSTLRDNRGYTFGSGTRLTVV.

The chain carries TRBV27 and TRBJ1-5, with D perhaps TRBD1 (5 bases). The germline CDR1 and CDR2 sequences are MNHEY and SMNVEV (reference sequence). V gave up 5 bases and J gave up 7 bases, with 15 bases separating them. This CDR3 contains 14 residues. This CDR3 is CASSNRGVRQPQHF. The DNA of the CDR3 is TGTGCCAGCAGTAACCGAGGGGTTAGGCAGCCCCAGCATTTT.

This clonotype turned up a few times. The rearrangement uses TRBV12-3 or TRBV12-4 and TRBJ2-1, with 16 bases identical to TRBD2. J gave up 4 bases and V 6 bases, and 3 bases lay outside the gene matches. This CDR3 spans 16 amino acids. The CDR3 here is CASSGTSGRVYNEQFF. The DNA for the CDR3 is TGTGCCAGCAGCGGGACTAGCGGGAGGGTATACAATGAGCAGTTCTTC.

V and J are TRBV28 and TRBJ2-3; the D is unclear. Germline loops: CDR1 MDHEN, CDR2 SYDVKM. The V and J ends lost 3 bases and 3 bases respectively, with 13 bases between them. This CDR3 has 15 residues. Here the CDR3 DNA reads TGTGCCAGCAGTTTTAATGATCACCGAACAGATACGCAGTATTTT. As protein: CASSFNDHRTDTQYF.

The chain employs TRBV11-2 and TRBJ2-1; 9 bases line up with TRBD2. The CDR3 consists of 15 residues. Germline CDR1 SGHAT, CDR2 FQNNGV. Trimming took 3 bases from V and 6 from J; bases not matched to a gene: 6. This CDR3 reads CASSLFLLAGNEQFF. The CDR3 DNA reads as TGTGCCAGCAGCTTGTTTTTACTAGCGGGCAATGAGCAGTTCTTC.

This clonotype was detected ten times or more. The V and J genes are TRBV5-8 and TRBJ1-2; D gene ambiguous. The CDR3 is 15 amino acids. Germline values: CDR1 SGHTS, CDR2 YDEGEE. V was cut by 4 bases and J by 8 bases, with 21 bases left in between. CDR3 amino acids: CASSLWGQTVTGYTF. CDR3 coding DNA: TGTGCCAGCAGCCTTTGGGGTCAGACGGTTACCGGCTACACCTTC.